This TCR beta chain was recovered during a study of T cell repertoires in cytomegalovirus infection. The wider study: The public TCR beta signatures pointed to both CMV infection and matching HLA type.

A note on this clonotype: Its cognate antigen is unknown.

Regarding the study as a whole: Ex vivo, HLA-C-restricted CMV-specific TCR beta clonotypes prevailed over the rest of the response. Identification of carriers of CMV plus the relevant HLA was achieved through cumulative public TCR beta family frequency.

The CDR3 consists of 13 residues. CDR1 DFQATT and CDR2 SNEGSKA come from the germline V gene (reference sequence). V lost 3 bases, J lost 5 bases, and 13 bases lay in between. TCRdb recomputed calls from the reads with MiXCR, one row per CDR3 protein. The table has roughly 250,000 distinct CDR3 sequences, approximately 13% seen once. The sample was PBMCs. V usage is TRBV20-1 and J usage is TRBJ1-1; tentatively, D is TRBD1 (5 bases). This receptor was taken from a human donor in good health (CMV status not recorded). Some clones in this sample may be carry-over from other donors' samples. CDR3 nucleotides: TGCAGTGCTAGGGCTCCTGGGGGTACTGAAGCTTTCTTT. Translating gives CSARAPGGTEAFF.